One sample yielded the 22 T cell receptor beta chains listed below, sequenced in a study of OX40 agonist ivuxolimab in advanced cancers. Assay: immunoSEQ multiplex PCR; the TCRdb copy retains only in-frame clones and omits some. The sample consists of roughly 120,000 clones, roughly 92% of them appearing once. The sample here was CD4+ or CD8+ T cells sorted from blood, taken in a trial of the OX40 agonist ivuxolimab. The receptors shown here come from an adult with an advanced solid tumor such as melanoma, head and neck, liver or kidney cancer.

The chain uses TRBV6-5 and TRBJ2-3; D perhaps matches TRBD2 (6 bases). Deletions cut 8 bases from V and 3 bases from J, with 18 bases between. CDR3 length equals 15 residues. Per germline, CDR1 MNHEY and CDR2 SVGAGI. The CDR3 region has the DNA TGTGCCAGCCGCCTGGGGGGATCCGTAACAGATACGCAGTATTTT. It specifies CASRLGGSVTDTQYF.

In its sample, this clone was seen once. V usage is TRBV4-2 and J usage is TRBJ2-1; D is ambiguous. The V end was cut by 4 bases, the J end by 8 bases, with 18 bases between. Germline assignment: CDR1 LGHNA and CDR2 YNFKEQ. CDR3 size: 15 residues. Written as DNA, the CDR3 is TGTGCCAGCAGCCCGTCCCGGAACCAAGAAGATGAGCAGTTCTTC. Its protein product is CASSPSRNQEDEQFF.

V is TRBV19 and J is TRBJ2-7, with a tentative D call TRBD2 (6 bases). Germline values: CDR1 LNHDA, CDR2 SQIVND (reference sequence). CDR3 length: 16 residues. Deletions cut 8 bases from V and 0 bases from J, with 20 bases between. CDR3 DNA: TGTGCCAGTGCAGGCCGCGGGGCCGACCGCTCCTACGAGCAGTACTTC. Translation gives CASAGRGADRSYEQYF.

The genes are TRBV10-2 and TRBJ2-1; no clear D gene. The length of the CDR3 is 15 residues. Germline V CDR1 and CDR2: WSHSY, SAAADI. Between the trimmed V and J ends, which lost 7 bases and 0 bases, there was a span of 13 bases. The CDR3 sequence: CASKSDQSSYNEQFF. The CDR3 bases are TGCGCCAGCAAATCGGACCAGAGCTCCTACAATGAGCAGTTCTTC.

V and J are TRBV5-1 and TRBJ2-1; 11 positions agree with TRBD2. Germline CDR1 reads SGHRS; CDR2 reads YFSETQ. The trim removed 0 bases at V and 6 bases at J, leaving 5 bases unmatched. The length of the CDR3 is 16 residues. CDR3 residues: CASSLALAGGINEQFF. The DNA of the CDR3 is TGCGCCAGCAGCTTGGCCCTAGCGGGAGGAATCAATGAGCAGTTCTTC.

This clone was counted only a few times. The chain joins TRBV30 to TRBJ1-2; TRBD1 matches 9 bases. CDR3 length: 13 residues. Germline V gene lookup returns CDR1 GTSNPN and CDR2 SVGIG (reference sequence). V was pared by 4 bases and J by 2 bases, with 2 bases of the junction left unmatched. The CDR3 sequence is CAWTGTGNYGYTF. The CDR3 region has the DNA TGTGCCTGGACCGGGACAGGGAACTATGGCTACACCTTC.

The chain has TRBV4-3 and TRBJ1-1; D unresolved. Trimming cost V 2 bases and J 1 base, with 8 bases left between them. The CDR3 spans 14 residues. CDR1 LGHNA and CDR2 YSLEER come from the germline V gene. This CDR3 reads CASSQRPGNTEAFF. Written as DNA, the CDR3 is TGCGCCAGCAGCCAAAGACCGGGGAACACTGAAGCTTTCTTT.

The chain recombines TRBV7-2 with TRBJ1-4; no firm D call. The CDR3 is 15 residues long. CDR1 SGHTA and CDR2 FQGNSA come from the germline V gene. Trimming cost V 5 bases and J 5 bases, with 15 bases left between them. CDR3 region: CASSRADAGNEKLFF. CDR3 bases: TGTGCCAGCAGCCGTGCAGACGCGGGAAATGAAAAACTGTTTTTT.

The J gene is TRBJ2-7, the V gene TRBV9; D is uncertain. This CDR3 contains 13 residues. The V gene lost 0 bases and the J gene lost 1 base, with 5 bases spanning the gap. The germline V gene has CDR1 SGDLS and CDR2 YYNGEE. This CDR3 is CASSVGQSYEQYF. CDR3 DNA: TGTGCCAGCAGCGTAGGGCAGTCCTACGAGCAGTACTTC.

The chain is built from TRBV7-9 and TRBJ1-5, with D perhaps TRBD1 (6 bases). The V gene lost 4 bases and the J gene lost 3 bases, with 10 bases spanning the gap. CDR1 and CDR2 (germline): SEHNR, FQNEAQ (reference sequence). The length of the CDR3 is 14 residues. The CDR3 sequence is CASSSGGFNQPQHF. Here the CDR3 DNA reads TGTGCCAGCAGCTCCGGGGGCTTCAATCAGCCCCAGCATTTT.

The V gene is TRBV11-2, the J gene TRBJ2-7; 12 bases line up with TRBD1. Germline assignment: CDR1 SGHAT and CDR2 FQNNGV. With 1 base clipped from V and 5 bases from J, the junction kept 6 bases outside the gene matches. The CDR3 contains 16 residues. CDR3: CASSLVWGTGGHEQYF. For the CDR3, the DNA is TGTGCCAGCAGCTTAGTCTGGGGGACAGGGGGCCACGAGCAGTACTTC.

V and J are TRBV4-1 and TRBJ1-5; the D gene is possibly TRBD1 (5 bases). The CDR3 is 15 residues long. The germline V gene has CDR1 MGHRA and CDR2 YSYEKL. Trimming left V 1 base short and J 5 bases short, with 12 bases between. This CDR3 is CASSQVQGAYQPQHF. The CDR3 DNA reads TGCGCCAGCAGCCAAGTTCAGGGAGCCTATCAGCCCCAGCATTTT.

CDR3 nucleotide sequence: TGTGCCAGCAGCCAAGAGGGGGGTGCAGATACGCAGTATTTT. Its protein product is CASSQEGGADTQYF. The chain uses TRBV4-2 and TRBJ2-3, with a possible D match to TRBD2 (6 bases). This CDR3 has 14 amino acids. Germline-derived CDR1 and CDR2 are LGHNA and YNFKEQ. Trimming removed 0 bases at V and 4 bases at J, with 8 bases between.

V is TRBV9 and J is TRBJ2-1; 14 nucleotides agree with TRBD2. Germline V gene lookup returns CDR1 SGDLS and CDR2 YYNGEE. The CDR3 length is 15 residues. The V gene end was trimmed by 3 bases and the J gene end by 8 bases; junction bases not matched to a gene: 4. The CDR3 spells CASSAGTSGRDEQFF. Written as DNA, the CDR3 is TGTGCCAGCAGCGCCGGGACTAGCGGGAGAGATGAGCAGTTCTTC.

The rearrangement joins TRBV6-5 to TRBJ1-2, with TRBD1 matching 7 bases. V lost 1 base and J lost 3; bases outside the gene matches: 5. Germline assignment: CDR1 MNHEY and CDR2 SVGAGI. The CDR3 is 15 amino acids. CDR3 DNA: TGTGCCAGCAGTTACTGGATTGGACAGGACTATGGCTACACCTTC. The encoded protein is CASSYWIGQDYGYTF.

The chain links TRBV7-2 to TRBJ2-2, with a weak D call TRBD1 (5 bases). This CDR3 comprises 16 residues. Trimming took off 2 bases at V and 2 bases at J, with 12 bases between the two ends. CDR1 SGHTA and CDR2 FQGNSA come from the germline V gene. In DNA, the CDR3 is TGTGCCAGCAGCTTAAGGTACAGGCCAAACACCGGGGAGCTGTTTTTT. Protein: CASSLRYRPNTGELFF.

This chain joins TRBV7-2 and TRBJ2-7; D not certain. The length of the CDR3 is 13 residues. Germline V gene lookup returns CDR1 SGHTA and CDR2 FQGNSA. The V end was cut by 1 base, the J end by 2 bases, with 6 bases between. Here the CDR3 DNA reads TGTGCCAGCAGCTTAGTGTGGACCTACGAGCAGTACTTC. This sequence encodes CASSLVWTYEQYF. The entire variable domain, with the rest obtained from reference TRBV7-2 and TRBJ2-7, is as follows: GAGVSQSPSNKVTEKGKDVELRCDPISGHTALYWYRQSLGQGLEFLIYFQGNSAPDKSGLPSDRFSAERTGGSVSTLTIQRTQQEDSAVYLCASSLVWTYEQYFGPGTRLTVT.

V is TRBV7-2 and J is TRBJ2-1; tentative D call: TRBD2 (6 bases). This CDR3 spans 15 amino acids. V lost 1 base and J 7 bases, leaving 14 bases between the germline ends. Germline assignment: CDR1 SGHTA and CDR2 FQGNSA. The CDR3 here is CASSLGRGRRNEQFF. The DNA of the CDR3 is TGTGCCAGCAGCTTAGGGAGGGGCCGTCGTAATGAGCAGTTCTTC.

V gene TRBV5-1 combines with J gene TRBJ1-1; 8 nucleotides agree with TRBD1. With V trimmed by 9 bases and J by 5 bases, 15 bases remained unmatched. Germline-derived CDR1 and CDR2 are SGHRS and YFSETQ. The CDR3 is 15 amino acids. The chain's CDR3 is CATQTGESGRTEAFF. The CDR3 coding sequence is TGCGCCACCCAGACAGGGGAGTCGGGTCGGACTGAAGCTTTCTTT.

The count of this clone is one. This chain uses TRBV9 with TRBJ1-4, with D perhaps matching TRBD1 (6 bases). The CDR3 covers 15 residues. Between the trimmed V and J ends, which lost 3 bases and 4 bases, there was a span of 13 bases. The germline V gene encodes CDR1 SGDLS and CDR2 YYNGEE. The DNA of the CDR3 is TGTGCCAGCAGCGACCCAGGGGAGGGTAATGAAAAACTGTTTTTT. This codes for CASSDPGEGNEKLFF.

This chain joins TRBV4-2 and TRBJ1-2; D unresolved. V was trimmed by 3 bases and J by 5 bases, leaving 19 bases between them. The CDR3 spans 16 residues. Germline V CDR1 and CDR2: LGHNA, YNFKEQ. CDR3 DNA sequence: TGTGCCAGCAGCCAGATGATCAATGAAAGGTGGTATGGCTACACCTTC. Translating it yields CASSQMINERWYGYTF.

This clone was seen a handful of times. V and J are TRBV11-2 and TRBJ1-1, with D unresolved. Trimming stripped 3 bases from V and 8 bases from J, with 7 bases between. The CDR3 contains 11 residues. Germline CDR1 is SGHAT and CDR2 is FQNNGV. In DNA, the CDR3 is TGTGCCAGCAGCTTCAGCCCAGAAGCTTTCTTT. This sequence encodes CASSFSPEAFF.